This paragraph covers one TCR beta chain sequence. Its antigen is unknown. Data came from immunoSEQ multiplex PCR; TCRdb stores just in-frame clones and leaves some out. Counted here are roughly 2,300,000 clones, around 90% occurring once; the ten biggest clones make up more than 0.35%. The CDR3 is 16 residues long. Germline assignment: CDR1 SGHRS and CDR2 YFSETQ. The V segment lost 3 bases and the J segment 2 bases; nucleotides outside the gene matches: 4. This sample is part of a study of shared clonotypes between healthy human individuals. Study outcomes and limitations: Clonotype sharing among donors was expected to depend on sequencing depth.

The receptor comes from a man aged 18 to 30 in good health. Some clones in this sample may be carry-over from other donors' samples. Sequenced: naive CD4+ T cells from PBMCs. Sample subset: CD45RA+ positively selected. The chain combines TRBV5-1 with TRBJ2-1, with TRBD2 identical over 11 bases. DNA for the CDR3: TGCGCCAGCAGCTCCGCTAGCGGGAGGCCCTACAATGAGCAGTTCTTC. Its translation: CASSSASGRPYNEQFF.